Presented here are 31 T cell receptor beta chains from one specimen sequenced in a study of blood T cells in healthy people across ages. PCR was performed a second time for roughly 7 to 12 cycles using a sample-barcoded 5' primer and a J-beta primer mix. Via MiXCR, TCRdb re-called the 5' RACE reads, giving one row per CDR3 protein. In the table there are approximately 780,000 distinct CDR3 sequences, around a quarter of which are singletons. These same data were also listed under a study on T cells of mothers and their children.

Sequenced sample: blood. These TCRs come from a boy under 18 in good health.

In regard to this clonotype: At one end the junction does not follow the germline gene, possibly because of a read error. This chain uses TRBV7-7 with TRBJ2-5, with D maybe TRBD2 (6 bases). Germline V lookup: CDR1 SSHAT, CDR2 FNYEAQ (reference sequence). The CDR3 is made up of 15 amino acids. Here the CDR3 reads CASSRGAPSEETQYF. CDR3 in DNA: TGTGCTAGCAGCCGCGGGGCACCTTCAGAAGAGACCCAGTACTTC.

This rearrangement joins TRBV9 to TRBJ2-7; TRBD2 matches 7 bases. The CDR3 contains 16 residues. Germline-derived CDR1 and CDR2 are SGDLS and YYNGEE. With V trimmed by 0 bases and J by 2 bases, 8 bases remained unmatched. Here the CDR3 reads CASSVGGGGLAYEQYF. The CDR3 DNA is TGTGCCAGCAGCGTAGGGGGCGGGGGTCTTGCCTACGAGCAGTACTTC.

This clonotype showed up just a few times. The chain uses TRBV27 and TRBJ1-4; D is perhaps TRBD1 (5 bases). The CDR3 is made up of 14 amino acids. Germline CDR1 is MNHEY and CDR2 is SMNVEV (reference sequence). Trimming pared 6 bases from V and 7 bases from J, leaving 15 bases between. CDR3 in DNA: TGTGCCAGCAGCCCCGGGAGGGGAATTGAAAAACTGTTTTTT. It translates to CASSPGRGIEKLFF.

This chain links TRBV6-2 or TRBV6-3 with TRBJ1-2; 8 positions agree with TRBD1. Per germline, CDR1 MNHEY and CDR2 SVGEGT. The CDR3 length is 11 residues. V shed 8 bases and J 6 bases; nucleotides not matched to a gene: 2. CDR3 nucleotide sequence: TGTGCCAGCGGCAGGGGGCATGGCTACACCTTC. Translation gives CASGRGHGYTF.

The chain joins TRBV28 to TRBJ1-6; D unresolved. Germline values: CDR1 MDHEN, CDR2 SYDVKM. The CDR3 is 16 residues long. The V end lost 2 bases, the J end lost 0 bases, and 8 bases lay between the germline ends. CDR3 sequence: CASSLVVHSYNSPLHF. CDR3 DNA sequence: TGTGCCAGCAGTTTAGTGGTCCACTCCTATAATTCACCCCTCCACTTT.

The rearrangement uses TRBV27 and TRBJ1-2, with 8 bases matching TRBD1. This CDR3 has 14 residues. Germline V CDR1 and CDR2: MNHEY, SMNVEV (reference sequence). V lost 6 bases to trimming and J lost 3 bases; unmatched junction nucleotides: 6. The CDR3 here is CASSRSGGHYGYTF. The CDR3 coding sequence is TGTGCCAGCAGCCGCTCAGGGGGCCACTATGGCTACACCTTC.

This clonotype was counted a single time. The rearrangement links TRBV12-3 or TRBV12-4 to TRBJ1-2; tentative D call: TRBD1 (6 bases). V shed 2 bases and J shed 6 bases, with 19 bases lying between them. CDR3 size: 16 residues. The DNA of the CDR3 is TGTGCCAGCAGTTTAACAGGGACCCCCTTGCGGGATGGCTACACCTTC. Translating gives CASSLTGTPLRDGYTF.

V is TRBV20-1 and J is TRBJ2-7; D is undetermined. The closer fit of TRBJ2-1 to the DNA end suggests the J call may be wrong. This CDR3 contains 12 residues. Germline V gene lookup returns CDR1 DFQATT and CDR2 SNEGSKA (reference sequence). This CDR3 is CSASLQNNEQFF. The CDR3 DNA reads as TGCAGTGCTAGTCTCCAAAACAATGAGCAGTTCTTC.

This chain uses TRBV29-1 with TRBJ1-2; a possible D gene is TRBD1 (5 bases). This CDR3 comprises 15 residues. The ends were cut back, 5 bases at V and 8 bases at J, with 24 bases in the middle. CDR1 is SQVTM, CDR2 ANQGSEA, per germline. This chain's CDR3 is CSVYRRGTVLGGYTF. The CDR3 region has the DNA TGCAGCGTTTACCGGAGGGGCACGGTGCTAGGCGGCTACACCTTC.

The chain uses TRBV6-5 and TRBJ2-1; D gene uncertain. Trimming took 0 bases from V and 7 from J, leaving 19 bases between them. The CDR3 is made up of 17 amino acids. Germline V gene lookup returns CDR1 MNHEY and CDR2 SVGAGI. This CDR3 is CASSYSPLSTAKNEQFF. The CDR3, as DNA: TGTGCCAGCAGTTACTCGCCCCTTAGCACGGCCAAGAATGAGCAGTTCTTC.

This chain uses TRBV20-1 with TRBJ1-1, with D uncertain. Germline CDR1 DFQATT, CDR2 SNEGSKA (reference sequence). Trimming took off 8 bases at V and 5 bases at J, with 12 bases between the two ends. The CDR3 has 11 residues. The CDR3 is CSPWGGTEAFF. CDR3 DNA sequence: TGCAGTCCCTGGGGAGGGACTGAAGCTTTCTTT.

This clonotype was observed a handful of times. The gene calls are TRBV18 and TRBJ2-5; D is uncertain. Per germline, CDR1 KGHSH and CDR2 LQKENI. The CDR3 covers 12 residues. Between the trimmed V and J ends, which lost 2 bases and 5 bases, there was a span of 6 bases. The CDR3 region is CASSPGPETQYF. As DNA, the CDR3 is TGTGCCAGCTCACCAGGTCCGGAGACCCAGTACTTC.

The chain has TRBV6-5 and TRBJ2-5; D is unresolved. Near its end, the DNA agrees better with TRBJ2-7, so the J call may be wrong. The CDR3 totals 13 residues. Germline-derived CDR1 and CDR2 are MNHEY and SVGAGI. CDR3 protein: CASSYLQSYEQYF. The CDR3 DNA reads TGTGCCAGCAGTTACCTACAGTCCTACGAGCAGTACTTC.

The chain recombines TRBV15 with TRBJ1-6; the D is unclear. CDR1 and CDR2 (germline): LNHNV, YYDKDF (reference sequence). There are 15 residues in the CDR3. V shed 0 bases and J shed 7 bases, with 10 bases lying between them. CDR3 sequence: CATSRDLAVNSPLHF. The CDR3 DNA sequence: TGTGCCACCAGCAGAGATCTGGCAGTGAATTCACCCCTCCACTTT.

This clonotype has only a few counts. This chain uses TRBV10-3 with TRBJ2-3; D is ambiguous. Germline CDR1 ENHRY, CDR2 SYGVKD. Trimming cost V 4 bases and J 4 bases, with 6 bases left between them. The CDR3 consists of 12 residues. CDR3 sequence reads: CAISVGSDTQYF. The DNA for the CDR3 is TGTGCCATCAGTGTTGGATCAGATACGCAGTATTTT.

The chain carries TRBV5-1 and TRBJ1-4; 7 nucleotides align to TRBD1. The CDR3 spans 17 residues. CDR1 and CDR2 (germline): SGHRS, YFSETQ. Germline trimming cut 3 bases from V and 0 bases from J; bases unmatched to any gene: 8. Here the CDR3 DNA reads TGCGCCAGCAGCTGGCCTGAGGGGGCGGCAACTAATGAAAAACTGTTTTTT. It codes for CASSWPEGAATNEKLFF.

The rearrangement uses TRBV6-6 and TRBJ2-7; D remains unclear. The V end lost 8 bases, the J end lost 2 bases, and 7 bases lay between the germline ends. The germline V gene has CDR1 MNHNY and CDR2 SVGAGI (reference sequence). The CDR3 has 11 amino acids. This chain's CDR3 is CASLGAYEQYF. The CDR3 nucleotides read TGTGCCAGCCTGGGTGCCTACGAGCAGTACTTC.

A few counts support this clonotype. DNA of the CDR3: TGTGCCAGCAGCCCTCGGGTGGGGATGATACACACAGATACGCAGTATTTT. It yields the protein CASSPRVGMIHTDTQYF. J is TRBJ2-3 and V is TRBV9; D call uncertain. Trimming pared 4 bases from V and 2 bases from J, leaving 20 bases between. The CDR3 runs 17 residues. Germline CDR1 SGDLS, CDR2 YYNGEE.

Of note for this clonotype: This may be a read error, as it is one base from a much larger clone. This CDR3 is CASTRAGQDTQYF. CDR3 bases: TGTGCCAGCACTAGGGCCGGTCAAGACACCCAGTACTTC. The chain employs TRBV9 and TRBJ2-5; no reliable D call. Germline assignment: CDR1 SGDLS and CDR2 YYNGEE. The CDR3 has 13 residues.

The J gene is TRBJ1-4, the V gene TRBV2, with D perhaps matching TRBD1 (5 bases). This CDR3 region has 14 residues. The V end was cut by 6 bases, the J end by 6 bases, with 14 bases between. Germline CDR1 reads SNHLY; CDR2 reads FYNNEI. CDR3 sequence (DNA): TGTGCCAGCAGGACCGCAGGGTTGGATGAAAAACTGTTTTTT. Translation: CASRTAGLDEKLFF. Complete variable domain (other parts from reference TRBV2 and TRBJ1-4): EPEVTQTPSHQVTQMGQEVILRCVPISNHLYFYWYRQILGQKVEFLVSFYNNEISEKSEIFDDQFSVERPDGSNFTLKIRSTKLEDSAMYFCASRTAGLDEKLFFGSGTQLSVL.

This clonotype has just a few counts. This CDR3 is CASSVTTGGPGNTIYF. In nucleotides, the CDR3 is TGTGCCAGCAGCGTAACGACGGGTGGCCCTGGAAACACCATATATTTT. This chain joins TRBV9 and TRBJ1-3; D is ambiguous. Germline CDR1 SGDLS, CDR2 YYNGEE. The CDR3 contains 16 residues. Trimming cost V 1 base and J 2 bases, with 13 bases left between them.

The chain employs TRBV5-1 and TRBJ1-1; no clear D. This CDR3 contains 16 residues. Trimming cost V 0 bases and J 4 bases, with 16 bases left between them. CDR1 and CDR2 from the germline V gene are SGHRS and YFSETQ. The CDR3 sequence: CASSLGLGDWFTEAFF. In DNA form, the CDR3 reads TGCGCCAGCAGCTTGGGCCTTGGGGATTGGTTCACTGAAGCTTTCTTT. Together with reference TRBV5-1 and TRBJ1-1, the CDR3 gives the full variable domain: KAGVTQTPRYLIKTRGQQVTLSCSPISGHRSVSWYQQTPGQGLQFLFEYFSETQRNKGNFPGRFSGRQFSNSRSEMNVSTLELGDSALYLCASSLGLGDWFTEAFFGQGTRLTVV.

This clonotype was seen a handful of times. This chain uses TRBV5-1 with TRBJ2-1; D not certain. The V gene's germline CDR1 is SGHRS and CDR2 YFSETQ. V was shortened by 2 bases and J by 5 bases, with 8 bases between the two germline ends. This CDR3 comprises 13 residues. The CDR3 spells CASSFSGDNEQFF. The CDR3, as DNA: TGCGCCAGCAGCTTCTCTGGCGACAATGAGCAGTTCTTC.

CDR3 DNA sequence: TGCGCCAGCAGCCTGACTATTGGTGGGGAGCTGTTTTTT. It is translated as CASSLTIGGELFF. The rearrangement joins TRBV5-1 to TRBJ2-2, with TRBD2 as a possible D gene (5 bases). The CDR3 is 13 amino acids. The V end was cut by 4 bases, the J end by 8 bases, with 12 bases between. CDR1 is SGHRS and CDR2 is YFSETQ in the germline V gene.

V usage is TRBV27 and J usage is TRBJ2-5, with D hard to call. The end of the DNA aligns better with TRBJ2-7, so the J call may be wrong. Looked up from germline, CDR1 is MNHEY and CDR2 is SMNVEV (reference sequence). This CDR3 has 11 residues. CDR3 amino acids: CASRGWGEQYF. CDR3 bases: TGTGCCAGCAGGGGCTGGGGCGAGCAGTACTTC.

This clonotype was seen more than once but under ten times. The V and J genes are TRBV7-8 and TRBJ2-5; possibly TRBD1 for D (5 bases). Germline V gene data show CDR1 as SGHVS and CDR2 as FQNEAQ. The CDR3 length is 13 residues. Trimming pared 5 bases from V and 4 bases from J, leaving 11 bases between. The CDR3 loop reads CASSPGFRETQYF. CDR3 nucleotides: TGTGCCAGCAGCCCAGGGTTTAGAGAGACCCAGTACTTC.

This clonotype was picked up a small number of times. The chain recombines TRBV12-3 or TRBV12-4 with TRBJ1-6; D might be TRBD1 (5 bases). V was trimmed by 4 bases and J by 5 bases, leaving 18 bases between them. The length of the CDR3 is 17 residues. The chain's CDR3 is CASSSGTEGFNNSPLHF. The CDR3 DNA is TGTGCCAGCAGTTCGGGTACAGAGGGGTTTAATAATTCACCCCTCCACTTT.

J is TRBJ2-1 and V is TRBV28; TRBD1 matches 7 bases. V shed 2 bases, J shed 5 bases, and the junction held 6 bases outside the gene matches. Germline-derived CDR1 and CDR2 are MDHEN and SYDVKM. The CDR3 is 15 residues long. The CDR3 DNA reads TGTGCCAGCAGTTTACTTACAGGGGAGAACAATGAGCAGTTCTTC. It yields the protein CASSLLTGENNEQFF.

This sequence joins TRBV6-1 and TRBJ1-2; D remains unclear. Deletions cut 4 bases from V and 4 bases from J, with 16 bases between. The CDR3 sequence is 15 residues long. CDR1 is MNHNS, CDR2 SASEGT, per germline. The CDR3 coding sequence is TGTGCCAGCAGTGCCGACCCAGGCGGGGTCTATGGCTACACCTTC. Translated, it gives CASSADPGGVYGYTF.

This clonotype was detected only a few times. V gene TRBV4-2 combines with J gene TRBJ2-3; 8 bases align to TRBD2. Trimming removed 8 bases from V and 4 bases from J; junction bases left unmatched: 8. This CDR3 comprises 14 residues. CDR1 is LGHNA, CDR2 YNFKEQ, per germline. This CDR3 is CASGPETSADTQYF. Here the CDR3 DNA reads TGTGCCAGCGGACCCGAGACTAGCGCAGATACGCAGTATTTT.

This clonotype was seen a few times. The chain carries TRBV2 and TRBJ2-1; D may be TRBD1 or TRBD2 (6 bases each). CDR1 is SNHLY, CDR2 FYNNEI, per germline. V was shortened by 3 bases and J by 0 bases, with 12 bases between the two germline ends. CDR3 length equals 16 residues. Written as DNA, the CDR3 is TGTGCCAGCAGTGATGATTGGGGGGCCTCCTACAATGAGCAGTTCTTC. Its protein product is CASSDDWGASYNEQFF.